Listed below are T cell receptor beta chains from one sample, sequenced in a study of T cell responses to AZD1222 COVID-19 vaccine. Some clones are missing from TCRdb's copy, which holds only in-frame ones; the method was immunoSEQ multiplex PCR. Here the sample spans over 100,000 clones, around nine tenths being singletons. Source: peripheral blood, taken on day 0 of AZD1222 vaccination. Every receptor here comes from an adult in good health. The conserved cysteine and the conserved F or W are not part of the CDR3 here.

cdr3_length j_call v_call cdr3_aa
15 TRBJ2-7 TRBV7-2 ASSLNFPAPTSYEQY
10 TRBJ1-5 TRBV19 ASSIDWRPQH
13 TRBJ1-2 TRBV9 ASSVSIGGNYGYT
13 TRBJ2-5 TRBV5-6 ASSLAGRGQETQY
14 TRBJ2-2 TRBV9 ASSVVGQSHTGELF
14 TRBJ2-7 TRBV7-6 ASSIRQDPPSFEQY
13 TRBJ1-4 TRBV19 ASSSGQGRGEKLF
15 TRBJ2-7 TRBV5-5 ASSLAFGTGASYEQY
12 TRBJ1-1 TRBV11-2 ASSFGGTGTEAF
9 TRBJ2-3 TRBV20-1 SAGYTDTQY
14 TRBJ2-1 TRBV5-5 ASSLPLPGEGDEQF
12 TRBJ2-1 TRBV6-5 ASSLRQVKSEQF
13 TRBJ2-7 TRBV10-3 AISESRGHSYEQY
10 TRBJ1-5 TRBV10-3 AISAENQPQH
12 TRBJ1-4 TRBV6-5 ASSYQLGGEKLF
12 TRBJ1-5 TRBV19 ASTWTGYNQPQH
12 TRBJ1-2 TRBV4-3 ASSQRGRGAGYT
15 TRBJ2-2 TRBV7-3 ASSRNVGGPNTGELF
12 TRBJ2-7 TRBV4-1 ASTNAGPFYEQY
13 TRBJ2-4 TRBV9 ASSVRGQGANIQY
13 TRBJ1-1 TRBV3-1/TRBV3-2 ASSQGGRLNTEAF
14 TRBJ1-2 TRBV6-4 ASSDSRGTQNYGYT
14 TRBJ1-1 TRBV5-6 ASSLARQRRNTEAF
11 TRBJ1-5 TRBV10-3 AISETFNQPQH
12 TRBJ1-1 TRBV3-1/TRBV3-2 ASSQWAGDSEAF
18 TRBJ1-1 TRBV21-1 ASSKPPTSSSGVMNTEAF
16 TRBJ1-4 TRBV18 ASSPGPEGMKGMRKLF
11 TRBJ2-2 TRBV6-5 ASRETNTGELF
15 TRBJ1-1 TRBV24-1 ATSDLFPTGGSTEAF
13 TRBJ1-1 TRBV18 ASSPLVSGFTEAF
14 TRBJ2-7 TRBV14 ASSQGVRPSDYEQY
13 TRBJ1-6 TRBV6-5 ASSYSNRGSSPLH
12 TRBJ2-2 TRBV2 ASSDRLDVGELF
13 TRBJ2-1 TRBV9 ASSDTSGGYNEQF
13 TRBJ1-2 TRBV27 ASSLSGKGNYGYT
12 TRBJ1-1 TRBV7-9 ASSLDKGGSEAF
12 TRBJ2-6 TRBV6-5 ASSTGAGANVLT
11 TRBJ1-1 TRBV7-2 ASSELTGAEAF
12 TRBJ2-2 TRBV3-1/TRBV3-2 ASSHGGNTGELF
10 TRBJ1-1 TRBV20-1 SASRENTEAF
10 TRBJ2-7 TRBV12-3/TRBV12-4 ASSRRGDEQY
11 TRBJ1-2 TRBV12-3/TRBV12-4 ASSWDGTGDYT